The 9 T cell receptor beta chains given below trace back to one sample, sequenced in a study of shared clonotypes between healthy human individuals. The method was immunoSEQ multiplex PCR; TCRdb's version includes in-frame clones alone and lacks a portion of them. The sample has about 1.5 million clones; around 98% are singletons. Sequencing was performed on naive CD4+ T cells sorted from blood. Noted subset: CD45RA+ positively selected. These receptors were obtained from a man aged 25 to 40 in good health.

This chain joins TRBV5-6 and TRBJ2-7; 8 bases fit TRBD2. Looked up from germline, CDR1 is SGHDT and CDR2 is YYEEEE. The CDR3 sequence is 16 residues long. J was trimmed by 6 bases and V by 4 bases; bases with no gene match: 15. In DNA form, the CDR3 reads TGTGCCAGCAGCCAGGTGGGAGCGGGAGCCCCGGGCGAGCAGTACTTC. This translates into CASSQVGAGAPGEQYF.

The chain employs TRBV7-2 and TRBJ2-7; D is tentatively TRBD1 or TRBD2 (5 bases each). CDR1 and CDR2 from the germline V gene are SGHTA and FQGNSA. The CDR3 spans 15 residues. V shed 5 bases and J shed 0 bases, with 14 bases lying between them. The CDR3 is CASSNWGPSSYEQYF. CDR3 in DNA: TGTGCCAGCAGCAACTGGGGACCAAGCTCCTACGAGCAGTACTTC.

The rearrangement uses TRBV29-1 and TRBJ2-7; D perhaps matches TRBD2 (6 bases). Germline loops: CDR1 SQVTM, CDR2 ANQGSEA. This CDR3 has 14 residues. V lost 4 bases, J lost 6 bases, and 19 bases lay in between. CDR3: CSVVADRGKTEQYF. In DNA, the CDR3 is TGCAGCGTTGTAGCTGACCGGGGGAAAACCGAGCAGTACTTC.

The chain employs TRBV2 and TRBJ1-1, with a possible D match to TRBD1 (5 bases). Germline V CDR1 and CDR2: SNHLY, FYNNEI. The germline V and J ends were trimmed by 3 bases and 1 base, with 12 bases remaining between them. There are 15 residues in the CDR3. CDR3 nucleotides: TGTGCCAGCAGTGACCAGGGTGCGGAGAACACTGAAGCTTTCTTT. Its translation: CASSDQGAENTEAFF.

V and J are TRBV11-1 and TRBJ1-1; D not certain. The CDR3 covers 14 residues. The germline V and J ends were trimmed by 4 bases and 11 bases, with 20 bases remaining between them. Germline assignment: CDR1 SGHAT and CDR2 FQDESV (reference sequence). CDR3 amino acids: CASSSLRETLNAFF. CDR3 DNA: TGTGCCAGCAGCTCACTCCGGGAGACACTGAATGCTTTCTTT.

In DNA, the CDR3 is TGTGCCAGTAGGAAAAAGGCTGGAACTCTCGAGCAGTACTTC. Its translation is CASRKKAGTLEQYF. The gene calls are TRBV19 and TRBJ2-7, with D unclear. CDR1 is LNHDA, CDR2 SQIVND, per germline (reference sequence). V dropped 6 bases and J dropped 6 bases, with 18 bases sitting between them. The CDR3 sequence is 14 residues long.

The V call is TRBV29-1, the J call TRBJ1-2; 7 nucleotides agree with TRBD1. Per the germline V gene, CDR1 is SQVTM and CDR2 is ANQGSEA. Trimming at V came to 6 bases and at J to 6 bases, leaving 7 bases not matched to a gene. The CDR3 runs to 12 residues. CDR3: CSVSTGMDGYTF. The CDR3 DNA reads as TGCAGCGTATCGACAGGGATGGATGGCTACACCTTC.

The CDR3, as DNA: TGTGCCAGCACAAGGACCTTGTCCGGGGAGCTGTTTTTT. Its protein is CASTRTLSGELFF. This chain connects TRBV6-5 to TRBJ2-2; D not resolved. V was shortened by 7 bases and J by 6 bases, with 12 bases between the two germline ends. The CDR3 is made up of 13 amino acids. Per germline, CDR1 MNHEY and CDR2 SVGAGI.

V usage is TRBV28 and J usage is TRBJ2-7; D may be TRBD1 (5 bases). V was clipped by 3 bases and J by 5 bases, with 14 bases between them. Per the germline V gene, CDR1 is MDHEN and CDR2 is SYDVKM. CDR3 size: 14 residues. DNA of the CDR3: TGTGCCAGCAGTTTTATAGGGGAAAAAGACGAGCAGTACTTC. Translating gives CASSFIGEKDEQYF.